This record concerns one T cell receptor beta chain sequence. Its antigen is undetermined. Trimming took 5 bases from V and 6 from J, leaving 14 bases between them. Per the germline V gene, CDR1 is SEHNR and CDR2 is FQNEAQ (reference sequence). The CDR3 sequence is 14 residues long. The sample belongs to a study of CD8 T cells in Susac syndrome. Whole-study results and caveats: It was acknowledged in the study that the number of individuals who were included in its TCR sequencing and HLA analysis was relatively small.

Healthy donors constituted the control group, matched for age and sex. Random hexamers were used to reverse transcribe about 0.5 to 1 ug of RNA. The authors amplified TCR beta CDR3 across 54 Vbeta and 13 Jbeta using immunoSEQ multiplex PCR. TCRdb recomputed calls from the immunoSEQ multiplex PCR reads with MiXCR, one row per CDR3 protein. Of about 120,000 distinct CDR3 sequences in the sample, 90% to 95% were seen once. The TCR originated in a human donor in good health. Sequencing was carried out using CD4+ T cells from PBMCs. The genes are TRBV7-9 and TRBJ2-1; tentatively, D is TRBD1 (6 bases). CDR3 coding DNA: TGTGCCAGCAGCCCCAGGACAGATCTCAATGAGCAGTTCTTC. It encodes CASSPRTDLNEQFF.